These T cell receptor beta chains were read from a single sample in a study of shared clonotypes between healthy human individuals. Assay used: immunoSEQ multiplex PCR; TCRdb lists only in-frame clones, some missing. Among 700,000 to 950,000 clones listed, roughly 96% were seen once. Sequencing was carried out using naive CD8+ T cells sorted from blood. These TCRs come from a man aged 25-45 years in good health. CDR3s include the opening cysteine and the closing phenylalanine or tryptophan. Fields, in order: D gene, V gene, J gene, clone size, CDR3 protein, CDR3 DNA. The D gene is left open where the match is weak. Expanded clones are given a class, and other clones once, few, many or no size at all.

TRBD1,TRBV29-1,TRBJ2-5,NA,CSVVDRGNSKETQYF,TGCAGCGTTGTTGACAGGGGGAATTCCAAAGAGACCCAGTACTTC
TRBD1,TRBV7-9,TRBJ1-4,NA,CASSFSGTANEKLFF,TGTGCCAGCAGCTTCTCCGGGACAGCTAATGAAAAACTGTTTTTT
NA,TRBV7-9,TRBJ2-7,NA,CASSLGWGGDSAEQYF,TGTGCCAGCAGCTTGGGGTGGGGAGGAGACTCGGCCGAGCAGTACTTC
TRBD2,TRBV4-1,TRBJ2-1,NA,CASSQVLAGGPRSYNEQFF,TGCGCCAGCAGCCAAGTTCTAGCGGGAGGGCCGCGGTCCTACAATGAGCAGTTCTTC
TRBD1,TRBV7-9,TRBJ1-1,NA,CASSGTANTEAFF,TGTGCCAGCAGCGGGACAGCGAACACTGAAGCTTTCTTT
TRBD2,TRBV28,TRBJ2-7,NA,CASGPFVAGGGDEQYF,TGTGCCAGCGGACCTTTCGTAGCGGGAGGCGGGGACGAGCAGTACTTC
NA,TRBV19,TRBJ2-6,NA,CASKAGSGANVLTF,TGTGCCAGTAAGGCGGGTTCCGGGGCCAACGTCCTGACTTTC
NA,TRBV27,TRBJ2-6,NA,CAVKRRVAGANVLTF,TGTGCCGTAAAAAGAAGGGTCGCTGGGGCCAACGTCCTGACTTTC
NA,TRBV7-3,TRBJ2-1,NA,CASSGGQSNEQFF,TGTGCCAGCAGCGGTGGACAGTCCAATGAGCAGTTCTTC
TRBD2,TRBV6-1,TRBJ2-5,NA,CASSVSKRGGPQETQYF,TGTGCCAGCAGTGTTTCAAAGCGGGGAGGGCCCCAAGAGACCCAGTACTTC
NA,TRBV6-5,TRBJ1-2,NA,CASSSLFGGHGYTF,TGTGCCAGCAGTTCCTTATTTGGGGGTCATGGCTACACCTTC
NA,TRBV5-8,TRBJ2-7,NA,CASSVIQGPYEQYF,TGTGCCAGCAGCGTCATACAGGGCCCGTACGAGCAGTACTTC
NA,TRBV5-8,TRBJ2-1,NA,CASSLGGSYNEQFF,TGTGCCAGCAGCTTGGGGGGTTCCTACAATGAGCAGTTCTTC
NA,TRBV28,TRBJ2-7,NA,CASSPNEGTPNYEQYF,TGTGCCAGCAGCCCCAACGAAGGGACACCCAACTACGAGCAGTACTTC
NA,TRBV7-9,TRBJ2-1,once,CASSLVTGRSYNEQFF,TGTGCCAGCAGCTTAGTTACAGGGCGCTCCTACAATGAGCAGTTCTTC
NA,TRBV4-1,TRBJ2-3,NA,CASSLAVGTPDTQYF,TGCGCCAGCAGCCTGGCGGTGGGTACCCCAGATACGCAGTATTTT
NA,TRBV9,TRBJ2-1,NA,CASSVAPNEQFF,TGTGCCAGCAGCGTAGCCCCTAATGAGCAGTTCTTC
TRBD1,TRBV7-9,TRBJ2-7,NA,CASSSRDRALEQYF,TGTGCCAGCAGCTCCCGGGACAGGGCTCTCGAGCAGTACTTC
NA,TRBV5-1,TRBJ2-1,NA,CASSLGAGIHEQFF,TGCGCCAGCAGCTTGGGGGCAGGGATCCATGAGCAGTTCTTC
NA,TRBV29-1,TRBJ2-6,NA,CSVEDDAWGNVLTF,TGCAGCGTTGAAGATGATGCCTGGGGCAACGTCCTGACTTTC
TRBD1,TRBV28,TRBJ2-5,NA,CASRTGARQETQYF,TGTGCCAGCCGTACAGGGGCGCGGCAAGAGACCCAGTACTTC
TRBD2,TRBV7-8,TRBJ2-1,NA,CASSIGPGTRDNEQFF,TGTGCCAGCAGCATAGGACCCGGGACTAGGGACAATGAGCAGTTCTTC
NA,TRBV19,TRBJ2-5,NA,CASNNPGRSQETQYF,TGTGCCAGCAATAATCCTGGACGGTCACAAGAGACCCAGTACTTC
NA,TRBV20-1,TRBJ2-3,NA,CSARYDTQYF,TGCAGTGCTAGATATGATACGCAGTATTTT
NA,TRBV11-2,TRBJ2-1,NA,CASSSGTFNNEQFF,TGTGCCAGCAGCTCCGGGACATTTAACAATGAGCAGTTCTTC
TRBD2,TRBV7-2,TRBJ2-7,NA,CASSLGLAFYEQYF,TGTGCCAGCAGCCTAGGACTAGCGTTCTACGAGCAGTACTTC
TRBD2,TRBV30,TRBJ2-1,NA,CAWGLAGLYNEQFF,TGTGCCTGGGGACTAGCGGGCCTATACAATGAGCAGTTCTTC
NA,TRBV4-1,TRBJ1-1,NA,CASSQDKGSGMNTEAFF,TGCGCCAGCAGCCAAGATAAGGGGTCAGGCATGAACACTGAAGCTTTCTTT
NA,TRBV27,TRBJ1-5,NA,CASSLSGRSWNQPQHF,TGTGCCAGCAGTTTATCCGGCAGGAGTTGGAATCAGCCCCAGCATTTT
NA,TRBV7-9,TRBJ2-3,NA,CASSLAPGRATDTQYF,TGTGCCAGCAGCTTAGCGCCTGGCAGGGCTACAGATACGCAGTATTTT
NA,TRBV7-9,TRBJ1-1,NA,CASSLATGGYTEAFF,TGTGCCAGCAGCTTAGCTACGGGGGGTTACACTGAAGCTTTCTTT
TRBD2,TRBV7-3,TRBJ2-7,NA,CASSLAGLADEQYF,TGTGCCAGCAGCTTAGCGGGACTAGCGGACGAGCAGTACTTC
TRBD1,TRBV6-1,TRBJ1-2,NA,CASTLDRGIYGYTF,TGTGCCAGCACCTTGGACAGGGGGATCTATGGCTACACCTTC
NA,TRBV28,TRBJ2-3,NA,CASSLREDTQYF,TGTGCCAGCAGTTTGCGCGAGGATACGCAGTATTTT
NA,TRBV11-2,TRBJ2-7,NA,CASSLGTDSYEQYF,TGTGCCAGCAGCTTAGGGACAGATAGTTACGAGCAGTACTTC
TRBD1,TRBV19,TRBJ2-1,NA,CASSRDRGNEQFF,TGTGCCAGTAGTAGAGACAGGGGGAATGAGCAGTTCTTC
NA,TRBV27,TRBJ2-7,NA,CASSFVGDRSYEQYF,TGTGCCAGCAGTTTTGTTGGTGACAGAAGTTACGAGCAGTACTTC
TRBD1,TRBV19,TRBJ1-3,NA,CASSQGGPGNTIYF,TGTGCCAGTAGTCAGGGGGGGCCTGGAAACACCATATATTTT
TRBD2,TRBV6-5,TRBJ2-7,few,CASSPQTSGRGEQYF,TGTGCCAGCAGTCCCCAGACTAGCGGGAGAGGGGAGCAGTACTTC
NA,TRBV10-3,TRBJ1-1,NA,CAISESFGGQGNTEAFF,TGTGCCATCAGTGAGTCGTTCGGGGGGCAAGGGAACACTGAAGCTTTCTTT
TRBD1,TRBV28,TRBJ2-7,NA,CASSLGDRGPEQYF,TGTGCCAGCAGCTTAGGGGACAGGGGTCCCGAGCAGTACTTC
NA,TRBV15,TRBJ2-3,NA,CATSGDTITDTQYF,TGTGCCACCAGCGGAGACACTATCACAGATACGCAGTATTTT
NA,TRBV15,TRBJ2-5,NA,CATSSGQGQGETQYF,TGTGCCACCAGCAGCGGGCAGGGGCAGGGTGAGACCCAGTACTTC
NA,TRBV19,TRBJ1-5,NA,CASSLLRDGGNQPQHF,TGTGCCAGTTCCCTCCTACGGGACGGTGGCAATCAGCCCCAGCATTTT
NA,TRBV7-9,TRBJ2-7,NA,CASSLGRGTQGEQYF,TGTGCCAGCAGTCTAGGGAGGGGCACCCAGGGGGAGCAGTACTTC
NA,TRBV5-5,TRBJ2-5,NA,CASRSFDSETQYF,TGTGCCAGCAGATCTTTTGACTCCGAGACCCAGTACTTC
TRBD1,TRBV10-3,TRBJ2-7,NA,CAISEPGTGYEQYF,TGTGCCATCAGTGAGCCCGGGACAGGCTACGAGCAGTACTTC
NA,TRBV6-6,TRBJ1-1,NA,CASRAGLGTEAFF,TGTGCCAGCAGGGCCGGGCTGGGCACTGAAGCTTTCTTT
NA,TRBV7-9,TRBJ2-7,NA,CASSLVAEQYF,TGTGCCAGCAGCTTAGTGGCCGAGCAGTACTTC
NA,TRBV4-1,TRBJ2-1,NA,CASSQVGLEVYNEQFF,TGCGCCAGCAGCCAAGTCGGGCTAGAAGTTTACAATGAGCAGTTCTTC
TRBD1,TRBV2,TRBJ1-1,once,CASSTPGQGYITEAFF,TGTGCCAGCAGTACTCCGGGACAGGGGTACATCACTGAAGCTTTCTTT
TRBD2,TRBV7-7,TRBJ2-1,NA,CASSLDGGTSGMDEQFF,TGTGCTAGCAGCTTAGATGGGGGGACTAGCGGGATGGATGAGCAGTTCTTC
TRBD1,TRBV2,TRBJ1-3,NA,CASSIYRGSGNTIYF,TGTGCCAGCAGCATATACAGGGGCTCTGGAAACACCATATATTTT
NA,TRBV5-4,TRBJ2-7,NA,CASSFPPRFEQYF,TGTGCCAGCAGCTTCCCCCCAAGGTTCGAGCAGTACTTC
TRBD2,TRBV11-2,TRBJ2-2,NA,CASSLGLGTRRGTGELFF,TGTGCCAGCAGCTTAGGTTTGGGGACTAGAAGGGGCACCGGGGAGCTGTTTTTT
TRBD2,TRBV27,TRBJ2-5,NA,CASSSAGTSRETQYF,TGTGCCAGCAGTTCTGCCGGGACTAGTAGGGAGACCCAGTACTTC
NA,TRBV5-4,TRBJ1-2,NA,CASNGDGYYGYTF,TGTGCCAGCAATGGGGACGGGTACTATGGCTACACCTTC
NA,TRBV19,TRBJ2-7,once,CASSISGFSYEQYF,TGTGCCAGTAGTATAAGCGGATTCTCCTACGAGCAGTACTTC
TRBD1,TRBV7-2,TRBJ2-7,NA,CASSFPPGQGSYEQYF,TGTGCCAGCAGCTTCCCCCCGGGACAGGGCTCCTACGAGCAGTACTTC
NA,TRBV6-1,TRBJ2-5,few,CASSEWAEPSETQYF,TGTGCCAGCAGTGAATGGGCAGAGCCGTCAGAGACCCAGTACTTC